These 14 T cell receptor beta chains were all obtained from the same sample, sequenced in a study of identifying expanded T cells in peripheral blood. The protocol was immunoSEQ multiplex PCR, while the TCRdb copy is restricted to in-frame clones and leaves out a portion. Altogether about 63,000 clones are present, around 86% being singletons, with the ten largest covering under 20%. Sequenced input: blood. These receptor sequences come from a person aged 18 to 70 in good health.

This clone occurred once. The chain links TRBV28 to TRBJ1-1; D is unclear. The V gene lost 7 bases and the J gene lost 4 bases, with 19 bases spanning the gap. CDR1 MDHEN and CDR2 SYDVKM come from the germline V gene. The CDR3 is 15 residues long. The CDR3 region is CASNGQSPGSTEAFF. CDR3 nucleotide sequence: TGTGCCAGCAATGGTCAGTCACCCGGGAGCACTGAAGCTTTCTTT.

The chain combines TRBV7-3 with TRBJ2-3; 10 bases align to TRBD1. J lost 5 bases, V lost 4 bases, and 3 bases had no gene match. Per the germline V gene, CDR1 is SGHTA and CDR2 is FQGTGA. The CDR3 loop spans 14 amino acids. DNA for the CDR3: TGTGCCAGCAGCTGGACAGGGGGGAAAGATACGCAGTATTTT. Translating gives CASSWTGGKDTQYF.

The V gene is TRBV7-2, the J gene TRBJ2-1, with D uncertain. Per the germline V gene, CDR1 is SGHTA and CDR2 is FQGNSA. This CDR3 is built from 14 residues. Trimming took 1 base from V and 5 from J, leaving 9 bases between them. In DNA form, the CDR3 reads TGTGCCAGCAGCTTAGGGAGTACTGACAATGAGCAGTTCTTC. It specifies CASSLGSTDNEQFF. The entire variable domain, with the rest obtained from reference TRBV7-2 and TRBJ2-1, is as follows: GAGVSQSPSNKVTEKGKDVELRCDPISGHTALYWYRQSLGQGLEFLIYFQGNSAPDKSGLPSDRFSAERTGGSVSTLTIQRTQQEDSAVYLCASSLGSTDNEQFFGPGTRLTVL.

This clone was observed a single time. This sequence joins TRBV5-1 and TRBJ2-1; TRBD2 agrees at 13 bases. Germline values: CDR1 SGHRS, CDR2 YFSETQ. V lost 7 bases to trimming and J lost 8 bases; unmatched junction nucleotides: 3. The CDR3 is 13 residues long. CDR3 nucleotides: TGCGCCAGCCGGACTAGCGGGAGCGATGAGCAGTTCTTC. It yields the protein CASRTSGSDEQFF.

The chain couples TRBV27 to TRBJ1-2; TRBD1 might be the D (5 bases). With 7 bases removed from V and 7 bases from J, the gap between germline ends came to 22 bases. The germline gives CDR1 MNHEY, CDR2 SMNVEV (reference sequence). The CDR3 spans 15 residues. CDR3 sequence (DNA): TGTGCCAGCAATCCCGTGGGGGTACGGGACGGTGGCTACACCTTC. Translating gives CASNPVGVRDGGYTF.

The V gene is TRBV2, the J gene TRBJ1-5; D possibly corresponds to TRBD1 (6 bases). This CDR3 contains 16 residues. V lost 6 bases to trimming and J lost 6 bases, with 21 bases between them. Germline lookup yields CDR1 SNHLY and CDR2 FYNNEI. Here the CDR3 reads CASRQALRGAGQPQHF. Here the CDR3 DNA reads TGTGCCAGCAGGCAAGCCCTGAGGGGGGCAGGTCAGCCCCAGCATTTT.

This chain joins TRBV6-5 and TRBJ2-6, with 8 bases matching TRBD1. CDR1 and CDR2 from the germline V gene are MNHEY and SVGAGI. Trimming removed 10 bases from V and 3 bases from J; junction bases left unmatched: 8. The length of the CDR3 is 15 residues. CDR3 nucleotide sequence: TGTGCCACTTCGCAGGGGGCTTATGGGGCCAACGTCCTGACTTTC. It yields the protein CATSQGAYGANVLTF.

The rearrangement joins TRBV6-5 to TRBJ2-7; no definite D call. CDR3 length: 12 residues. The V gene lost 6 bases and the J gene lost 4 bases, with 10 bases spanning the gap. The germline CDR1 and CDR2 sequences are MNHEY and SVGAGI. The CDR3 is CASSRYPYEQYF. CDR3 in DNA: TGTGCCAGCAGCAGATATCCATACGAGCAGTACTTC.

J is TRBJ2-5 and V is TRBV7-9, with TRBD2 identical over 10 bases. The germline V gene has CDR1 SEHNR and CDR2 FQNEAQ (reference sequence). This CDR3 region has 17 residues. Trimming took 6 bases from V and 5 from J; bases not matched to a gene: 15. The CDR3 DNA is TGTGCCAGCAGACACGGGACTAGCGACTACAATGGGGAGACCCAGTACTTC. This gives the protein CASRHGTSDYNGETQYF. The entire variable domain, with the rest obtained from reference TRBV7-9 and TRBJ2-5, is as follows: DTGVSQNPRHKITKRGQNVTFRCDPISEHNRLYWYRQTLGQGPEFLTYFQNEAQLEKSRLLSDRFSAERPKGSFSTLEIQRTEQGDSAMYLCASRHGTSDYNGETQYFGPGTRLLVL.

The genes are TRBV7-2 and TRBJ1-2; D might be TRBD1 (6 bases). The CDR3 is 14 amino acids. Trimming left V 2 bases short and J 5 bases short, with 12 bases between. In germline, CDR1 is SGHTA, CDR2 FQGNSA. The CDR3 bases are TGTGCCAGCAGCTTAAAGGGAGGGGGGTATGGCTACACCTTC. Its translation: CASSLKGGGYGYTF.

This rearrangement joins TRBV27 to TRBJ1-5; D may be TRBD1 (5 bases). This CDR3 is 14 amino acids long. The germline V and J ends were trimmed by 4 bases and 3 bases, with 10 bases remaining between them. The germline V gene encodes CDR1 MNHEY and CDR2 SMNVEV (reference sequence). CDR3 nucleotide sequence: TGTGCCAGCAGTTCAGGGCGGACCAATCAGCCCCAGCATTTT. It codes for CASSSGRTNQPQHF.

The chain is built from TRBV6-1 and TRBJ2-5; D unresolved. The CDR3 length is 15 residues. V was cut by 3 bases and J by 7 bases, with 18 bases left in between. Looked up from germline, CDR1 is MNHNS and CDR2 is SASEGT. The CDR3 protein is CASSDPNMGSGTQYF. CDR3 DNA: TGTGCCAGCAGTGATCCCAATATGGGCTCAGGGACCCAGTACTTC.

V is TRBV6-4 and J is TRBJ2-1; 9 bases fit TRBD2. Germline-derived CDR1 and CDR2 are MRHNA and SNTAGT. This CDR3 has 16 residues. V trimming: 2 bases; J trimming: 4 bases; junction bases outside the gene matches: 6. The CDR3 nucleotides are TGTGCCAGCAGTGACCAGGGACTAGCTCGGTACAATGAGCAGTTCTTC. It is translated as CASSDQGLARYNEQFF.

The chain employs TRBV6-1 and TRBJ1-2, with TRBD1 as a possible D gene (6 bases). CDR1 is MNHNS, CDR2 SASEGT, per germline. The CDR3 is 14 residues long. V was trimmed by 2 bases and J by 4 bases, leaving 11 bases between them. The CDR3 region has the DNA TGTGCCAGCAGTGAATTTCGGGACACCTATGGCTACACCTTC. Translating it yields CASSEFRDTYGYTF.